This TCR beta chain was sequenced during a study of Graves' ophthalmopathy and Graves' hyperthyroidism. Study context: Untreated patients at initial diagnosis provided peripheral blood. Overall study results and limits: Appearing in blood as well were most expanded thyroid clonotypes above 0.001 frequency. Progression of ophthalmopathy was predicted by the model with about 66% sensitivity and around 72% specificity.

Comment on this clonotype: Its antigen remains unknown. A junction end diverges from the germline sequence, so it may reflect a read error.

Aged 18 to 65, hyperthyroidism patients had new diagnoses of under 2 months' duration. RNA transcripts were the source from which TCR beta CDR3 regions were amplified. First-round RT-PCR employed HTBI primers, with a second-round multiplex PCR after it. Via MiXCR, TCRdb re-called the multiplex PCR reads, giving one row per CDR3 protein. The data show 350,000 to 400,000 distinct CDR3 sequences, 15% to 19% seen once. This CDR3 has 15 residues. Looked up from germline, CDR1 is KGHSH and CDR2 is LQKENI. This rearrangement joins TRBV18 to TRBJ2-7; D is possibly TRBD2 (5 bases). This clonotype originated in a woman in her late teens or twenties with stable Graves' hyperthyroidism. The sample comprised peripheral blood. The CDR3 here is CASSPLEDGGGELYF. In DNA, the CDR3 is TGTGCCAGCTCACCACTGGAGGACGGAGGTGGCGAGCTGTACTTC.